This record covers a single T cell receptor beta chain. Produced via immunoSEQ multiplex PCR; TCRdb's table is partial and in-frame only. The table has 150,000 to 200,000 clones, roughly nine tenths seen once; the top ten hold 5.5% to 8.5%. The entry originates in a study of blood T cell repertoires in COVID-19. The sequenced sample was peripheral blood. This receptor was identified in an elderly woman in a cohort sampled during active or convalescent COVID-19.

DNA for the CDR3: TGTGCCATCAGCGCGCCCCGACAGGGATCGGCCTATGGCTACACCTTC. It is translated as CAISAPRQGSAYGYTF. This chain joins TRBV10-3 and TRBJ1-2; 7 bases fit TRBD1. V was clipped by 6 bases and J by 4 bases; unmatched bases: 14. This CDR3 has 16 amino acids. Germline V CDR1 and CDR2: ENHRY, SYGVKD.